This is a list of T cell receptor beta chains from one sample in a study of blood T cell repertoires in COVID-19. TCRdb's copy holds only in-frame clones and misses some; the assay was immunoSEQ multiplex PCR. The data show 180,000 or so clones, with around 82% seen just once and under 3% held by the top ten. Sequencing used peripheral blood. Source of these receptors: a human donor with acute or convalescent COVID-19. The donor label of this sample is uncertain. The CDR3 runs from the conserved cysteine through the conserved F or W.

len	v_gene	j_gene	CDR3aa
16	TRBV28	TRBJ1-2	CASNGPPRAMVYGYTF
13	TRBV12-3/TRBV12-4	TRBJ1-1	CASSLWEGGEAFF
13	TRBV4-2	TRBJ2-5	CASRGTGGETQYF
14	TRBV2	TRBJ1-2	CASTPSTNRPHYTF
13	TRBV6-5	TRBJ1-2	CASRSGQGSGYTF
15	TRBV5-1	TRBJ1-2	CASSVLRQGSEGYTF
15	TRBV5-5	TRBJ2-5	CASSPGQAYQETQYF
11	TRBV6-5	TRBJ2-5	CASSTRETQYF
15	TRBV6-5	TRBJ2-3	CASSWGLGGTDTQYF
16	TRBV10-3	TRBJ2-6	CAISEDRGIGANVLTF
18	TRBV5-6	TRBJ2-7	CASSSRGLAGAAFNEQYF
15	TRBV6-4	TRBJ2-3	CASSRGSGVTDTQYF
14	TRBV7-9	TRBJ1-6	CASSFGQGRSPLHF
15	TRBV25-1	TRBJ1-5	CASSDPTGGNQPQHF
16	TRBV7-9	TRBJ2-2	CASRGGLAGVGGELFF
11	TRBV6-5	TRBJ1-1	CASSPYTEAFF
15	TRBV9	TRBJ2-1	CASSVSLAGVNEQFF
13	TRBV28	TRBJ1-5	CASYLASNQPQHF
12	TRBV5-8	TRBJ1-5	CASSLRDQPQHF
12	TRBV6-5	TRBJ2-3	CASTSGADTQYF
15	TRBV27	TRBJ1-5	CASSLGVQGDQPQHF
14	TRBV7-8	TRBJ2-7	CASSLGLEGYEQYF
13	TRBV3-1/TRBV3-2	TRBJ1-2	CASSQGLDRGYTF
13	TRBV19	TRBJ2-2	CASSFQRDGELFF
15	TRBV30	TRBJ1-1	CAWSVNRVENTEAFF
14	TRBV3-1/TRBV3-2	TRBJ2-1	CASSRGLEDNEQFF
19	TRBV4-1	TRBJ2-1	CASSQGEIRASGLYNEQFF
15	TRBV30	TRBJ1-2	CAWSVRSGYSNGYTF
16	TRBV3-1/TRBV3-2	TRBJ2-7	CASSQGLGAGSYEQYF
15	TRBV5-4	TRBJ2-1	CASSSTSGRAGEQFF
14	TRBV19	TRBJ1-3	CARRQGTRGNTIYF
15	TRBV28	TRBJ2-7	CASSSPGTGGYEQYF
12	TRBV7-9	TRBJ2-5	CASSPSKETQYF
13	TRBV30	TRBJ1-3	CAWSQGVSNTIYF
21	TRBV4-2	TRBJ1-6	CASSQEIPGGAMGSYNSPLHF
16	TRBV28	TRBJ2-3	CASSVTGTGSTDTQYF